This T cell receptor (beta chain) was captured by sequencing in a study of radiation and T cells in renal cell carcinoma. The length of the CDR3 is 13 residues. Germline V CDR1 and CDR2: SGHTA, FQGNSA. V lost 4 bases, J lost 0 bases, and 6 bases lay in between. The method was immunoSEQ multiplex PCR; TCRdb's version includes in-frame clones alone and lacks a portion of them. The table includes 120,000 to 150,000 clones, about 88% detected once. Comment on this clone: The antigen remains undetermined.

Study-wide results and limits: In blood, top tumor clones expanded by 2 weeks, shrinking by 4.

Specified time point: baseline pretreatment blood. Regarding treatment: 15 Gy SBRT to primary tumor, nephrectomy 4 weeks later. Radiation-treated patients gave blood at baseline, week 2 and week 4. The chain links TRBV7-2 to TRBJ1-1; no clear D. The sequence derives from an older woman with renal cell carcinoma. The material sequenced was blood, taken from a patient whose treatment included radiotherapy and nephrectomy. The CDR3 bases are TGTGCCAGCAGCTCTGGGGTGAACACTGAAGCTTTCTTT. Its protein is CASSSGVNTEAFF.